The 26 T cell receptor beta chains below come from one sample, sequenced in a study of cytomegalovirus exposure and HLA in healthy donors. The study ran its PCR with 60 Vbeta and 13 Jbeta primers. Sequencing was performed with immunoSEQ multiplex PCR; in TCRdb, only in-frame clones are kept and a portion is missing. The sample holds 180,000 or so clones; around 80% are singletons and the top ten take roughly 3.5%. What was sequenced was PBMCs. The receptor source for this set is a woman aged 60-75 years in good health and CMV-seropositive.

CDR3 residues: CASSIPGLAVQETQYF. As DNA, the CDR3 is TGTGCCAGTAGTATCCCGGGACTAGCGGTCCAAGAGACCCAGTACTTC. J is TRBJ2-5 and V is TRBV19; 11 bases line up with TRBD2. Trimming at V came to 3 bases and at J to 1 base, leaving 4 bases not matched to a gene. CDR1 and CDR2 (germline): LNHDA, SQIVND (reference sequence). This CDR3 spans 16 amino acids.

The rearrangement links TRBV29-1 to TRBJ2-1, with 7 positions matching TRBD2. The germline gives CDR1 SQVTM, CDR2 ANQGSEA. CDR3 length equals 11 residues. The CDR3 region is CSAGEAAEQFF. The CDR3 bases are TGCTCGGCGGGAGAGGCAGCTGAGCAGTTCTTC.

The chain is built from TRBV2 and TRBJ2-7; D is uncertain. The CDR3 spans 14 residues. The germline V gene encodes CDR1 SNHLY and CDR2 FYNNEI. Trimming stripped 6 bases from V and 6 bases from J, with 18 bases between. This CDR3 reads CASRPPVQSSEQYF. DNA of the CDR3: TGTGCCAGCAGACCGCCAGTACAGAGCTCCGAGCAGTACTTC.

As for this clone: The germline gene is not matched at one end of the junction; a read error may be the cause. The rearrangement uses TRBV28 and TRBJ2-4; the D gene is possibly TRBD1 (6 bases). From germline, CDR1 is MDHEN and CDR2 SYDVKM. The CDR3 is 18 residues long. The CDR3 loop reads CASSLLGGRGLAKNSQYF. CDR3 in DNA: TGTGCCAGCAGTTTATTAGGGGGACGGGGCTTAGCCAAAAACAGTCAGTACTTC. Full variable domain (missing parts from reference TRBV28 and TRBJ2-4): DVKVTQSSRYLVKRTGEKVFLECVQDMDHENMFWYRQDPGLGLRLIYFSYDVKMKEKGDIPEGYSVSREKKERFSLILESASTNQTSMYLCASSLLGGRGLAKNSQYFGAGTRLSVL.

The chain carries TRBV5-1 and TRBJ2-7; 7 bases fit TRBD1. CDR3 size: 15 residues. V lost 4 bases to trimming and J lost 2 bases; unmatched junction nucleotides: 9. Germline V gene data show CDR1 as SGHRS and CDR2 as YFSETQ. CDR3 residues: CASSISLGQAYEQYF. CDR3 DNA: TGCGCCAGCAGCATTTCCCTTGGACAGGCCTACGAGCAGTACTTC.

The rearrangement joins TRBV5-6 to TRBJ2-7, with a weak D call TRBD1 (6 bases). CDR3 length: 15 amino acids. Germline V gene sequence: CDR1 SGHDT, CDR2 YYEEEE. The V end was cut by 0 bases, the J end by 5 bases, with 15 bases between. The CDR3 sequence is CASSLAWQGLNEQYF. DNA for the CDR3: TGTGCCAGCAGCTTGGCCTGGCAGGGGCTGAACGAGCAGTACTTC.

The chain recombines TRBV4-3 with TRBJ2-1; 9 bases line up with TRBD2. This CDR3 contains 16 residues. The germline gives CDR1 LGHNA, CDR2 YSLEER. V was pared by 4 bases and J by 2 bases, with 6 bases of the junction left unmatched. CDR3 bases: TGCGCCAGCAGCCCTGCGGGGGGGAGGACCTACAATGAGCAGTTCTTC. Translating it yields CASSPAGGRTYNEQFF.

CDR3 in DNA: TGTGCCAGCTCAGAGGCGACAGGGGGCTACAATGAGCAGTTCTTC. Its translation is CASSEATGGYNEQFF. This sequence joins TRBV18 and TRBJ2-1; 9 bases line up with TRBD1. The CDR3 has 15 amino acids. Germline V gene sequence: CDR1 KGHSH, CDR2 LQKENI. V was clipped by 5 bases and J by 3 bases; unmatched bases: 5.

The rearrangement links TRBV7-2 to TRBJ2-5; 8 nucleotides align to TRBD1. Germline V gene data show CDR1 as SGHTA and CDR2 as FQGNSA. This CDR3 region has 13 residues. The V segment lost 5 bases and the J segment 9 bases; nucleotides outside the gene matches: 8. The CDR3 bases are TGTGCCAGCAGCCCGGACAGGGTGCGGGCCCAGTACTTC. Protein sequence: CASSPDRVRAQYF.

The genes are TRBV10-3 and TRBJ2-1; 10 bases line up with TRBD1. This CDR3 is built from 14 residues. The J segment lost 7 bases and the V segment lost 4 bases, leaving 4 bases of the junction unmatched. From germline, CDR1 is ENHRY and CDR2 SYGVKD. The CDR3 DNA reads TGTGCCATCAGTGGGGGACAGGGGAGGAATGAGCAGTTCTTC. Its protein product is CAISGGQGRNEQFF.

This rearrangement joins TRBV28 to TRBJ2-7; D ambiguous. CDR1 is MDHEN, CDR2 SYDVKM, per germline. V was clipped by 1 base and J by 2 bases, with 3 bases between them. This CDR3 is 12 amino acids long. CDR3 DNA sequence: TGTGCCAGCAGTTTATCAACCTACGAGCAGTACTTC. This gives the protein CASSLSTYEQYF.

This chain connects TRBV4-1 to TRBJ2-5; 9 bases agree with TRBD1. The V and J ends lost 9 bases and 5 bases, in that order; junction bases with no gene match: 16. The CDR3 is 16 residues long. The germline CDR1 and CDR2 sequences are MGHRA and YSYEKL. CDR3 DNA: TGCGCCAGTAAGAAAACTTGGACAGGGGCCGGGGAGACCCAGTACTTC. Translating gives CASKKTWTGAGETQYF.

The rearrangement joins TRBV4-2 to TRBJ1-1; a possible D gene is TRBD1 (5 bases). From germline, CDR1 is LGHNA and CDR2 YNFKEQ. Between the trimmed V and J ends, which lost 0 bases and 1 base, there was a span of 18 bases. The CDR3 loop spans 18 amino acids. The CDR3 nucleotides are TGTGCCAGCAGCCAAGATGGGCAGGGTATTGGGCAGAACACTGAAGCTTTCTTT. It is translated as CASSQDGQGIGQNTEAFF.

The chain is built from TRBV27 and TRBJ1-6; 7 nucleotides line up with TRBD1. The CDR3 is made up of 14 amino acids. CDR1 and CDR2 (germline): MNHEY, SMNVEV (reference sequence). V shed 6 bases, J shed 10 bases, and the junction held 9 bases outside the gene matches. The CDR3 bases are TGTGCCAGCAGACCTCGAGGGGGCGGGTCACCCCTCCACTTT. Translating it yields CASRPRGGGSPLHF.

The chain has TRBV4-1 and TRBJ2-7, with 14 bases that match TRBD2. V lost 2 bases and J lost 5; bases outside the gene matches: 17. This CDR3 has 20 amino acids. Germline CDR1 MGHRA, CDR2 YSYEKL. CDR3 region: CASSQRVAQVGLAGGNEQYF. CDR3 nucleotide sequence: TGCGCCAGCAGCCAAAGAGTAGCCCAGGTAGGACTAGCGGGAGGTAACGAGCAGTACTTC.

The chain combines TRBV21-1 with TRBJ1-2; the D call of TRBD1 is as the table states it, not checked on the DNA. TRBV21-1 is an annotated pseudogene. CDR3 length: 14 amino acids. The CDR3, as DNA: TGTGCCAGCAACGGGACAGGGGGATTCTATGGCTACACCTTC. Translated, it gives CASNGTGGFYGYTF.

This clone was counted a few times. This chain links TRBV30 with TRBJ1-2, with 7 bases that match TRBD1. The CDR3 sequence is 14 residues long. Germline V CDR1 and CDR2: GTSNPN, SVGIG (reference sequence). Unmatched junction bases numbered 11, after V lost 4 bases and J lost 6 bases. The CDR3, as DNA: TGTGCCTGGACGCGGGACAGACGAGGGGATGGCTACACCTTC. Translation: CAWTRDRRGDGYTF.

As concerns this clone: One junction end does not reproduce the germline sequence, and a read error may be involved. This rearrangement joins TRBV2 to TRBJ2-6; weak D call: TRBD2 (6 bases). The germline V gene encodes CDR1 SNHLY and CDR2 FYNNEI. The CDR3 covers 17 residues. The CDR3 DNA follows: TGTGCCAGCGGGAGGCAGGGCTCCCGTACTGGGGCCAACGGCCTGACTTTC. It encodes CASGRQGSRTGANGLTF.

The rearrangement joins TRBV6-5 to TRBJ2-5, with D perhaps matching TRBD2 (5 bases). This CDR3 has 14 residues. From germline, CDR1 is MNHEY and CDR2 SVGAGI. Trimming took 2 bases from V and 5 from J, leaving 12 bases between them. CDR3 DNA: TGTGCCAGCAGTTACCGGGATTCGGGGGAGACCCAGTACTTC. Amino acids: CASSYRDSGETQYF.

This sequence joins TRBV6-6 and TRBJ2-5; 10 nucleotides agree with TRBD1. The CDR3 loop spans 15 amino acids. V shed 7 bases, J shed 2 bases, and the junction held 7 bases outside the gene matches. Germline V gene lookup returns CDR1 MNHNY and CDR2 SVGAGI (reference sequence). CDR3 loop: CASIARDRGQETQYF. CDR3 DNA sequence: TGTGCCAGCATCGCCCGGGACAGGGGACAAGAGACCCAGTACTTC.

This clone was seen more than once but under ten times. V usage is TRBV9 and J usage is TRBJ1-2; maybe TRBD1 (6 bases). The CDR3 is made up of 14 amino acids. Germline V gene data show CDR1 as SGDLS and CDR2 as YYNGEE. Trimming removed 0 bases from V and 2 bases from J, with 8 bases in between. The CDR3: CASSVAGQNYGYTF. Written as DNA, the CDR3 is TGTGCCAGCAGCGTAGCTGGACAGAACTATGGCTACACCTTC.

V gene TRBV29-1 combines with J gene TRBJ2-7; D is ambiguous. This CDR3 contains 14 residues. Germline CDR1 and CDR2: SQVTM and ANQGSEA. V lost 2 bases and J lost 7, with 18 bases in between. As DNA, the CDR3 is TGCAGCGTTGAAAGACGGGTTGGTGGTTTTGAGCAGTACTTC. It translates to CSVERRVGGFEQYF.

This clone was found a few times. Relative to the germline gene, one junction end is altered; a read error may explain this. V usage is TRBV7-2 and J usage is TRBJ1-5, with D possibly matching TRBD1 (6 bases). CDR1 SGHTA and CDR2 FQGNSA come from the germline V gene. The CDR3 totals 14 residues. Here the CDR3 DNA reads TGTGCCAGCAGCTTATTGGACAGCAAACAGCCCCAGCATTTT. Its translation is CASSLLDSKQPQHF.

The chain employs TRBV5-1 and TRBJ2-3; D unclear. V lost 0 bases to trimming and J lost 2 bases, with 10 bases between them. Germline assignment: CDR1 SGHRS and CDR2 YFSETQ. The CDR3 sequence is 15 residues long. CDR3 in DNA: TGCGCCAGCAGCTTGGGGCCCATCCCCACAGATACGCAGTATTTT. Protein sequence: CASSLGPIPTDTQYF.

V gene TRBV10-3 combines with J gene TRBJ2-7, with TRBD1 matching over 10 bases. Per the germline V gene, CDR1 is ENHRY and CDR2 is SYGVKD. The CDR3 runs 16 residues. V trimming: 4 bases; J trimming: 0 bases; junction bases outside the gene matches: 6. The CDR3 reads CAISVRGQGSSYEQYF. For the CDR3, the DNA is TGTGCCATCAGTGTCAGGGGACAGGGGAGCTCCTACGAGCAGTACTTC.

Only one count was recorded for this clone. J is TRBJ1-1 and V is TRBV6-5, with 9 bases matching TRBD1. Per the germline V gene, CDR1 is MNHEY and CDR2 is SVGAGI. The J segment lost 4 bases and the V segment lost 5 bases, leaving 2 bases of the junction unmatched. The CDR3 runs 13 residues. Here the CDR3 reads CASSDRGVTEAFF. As DNA, the CDR3 is TGTGCCAGCAGTGACAGGGGGGTCACTGAAGCTTTCTTT.